Listed below are T cell receptor beta chains from one sample, sequenced in a study of blood T cell repertoires in COVID-19. Only in-frame clones appear in the TCRdb table, and some are missing; sequencing was by immunoSEQ multiplex PCR. The table lists under 150,000 clones, approximately 90% of them singletons. Sequencing used peripheral blood. Receptors originate from a man aged 50-59 years with active or convalescent COVID-19. Each CDR3 is given with its conserved first and last residue. The D gene is left open where the match is weak. Clone sizes are given selectively: once, few, many, or a class where the clone is expanded.

D,V,size,J,DNA,CDR3
NA,TRBV28,NA,TRBJ2-5,TGTGCCAGCAGCGACTTCCAAGAAACAAGCCAAGAGACCCAGTACTTC,CASSDFQETSQETQYF
NA,TRBV12-5,NA,TRBJ2-2,TGTGCTAGTGAGCGGTCTCAGGGGCAATACACCGGGGAGCTGTTTTTT,CASERSQGQYTGELFF
TRBD1,TRBV12-5,NA,TRBJ2-7,TGTGCTAGTGGGCGAGGGACAGGGCACGAGCAGTACTTC,CASGRGTGHEQYF
TRBD1,TRBV4-2,NA,TRBJ2-7,TGTGCCAGCAGCCAAGATGTTGGGACAGGGAGCGAGCAGTACTTC,CASSQDVGTGSEQYF
TRBD1,TRBV24-1,NA,TRBJ2-7,TGTGCCACCAGTGATAGCGTAATCGGACAGGGGGCAATCTACGAGCAGTACTTC,CATSDSVIGQGAIYEQYF
TRBD2,TRBV7-2,NA,TRBJ2-1,TGTGCCAGCAGTCCCCAGGGCGGGAGAGATCCGTTCTTC,CASSPQGGRDPFF
TRBD2,TRBV7-8,few,TRBJ2-5,TGTGCCAGCAGCCGGGGGAGGGTGGGGCAAGAGACCCAGTACTTC,CASSRGRVGQETQYF
TRBD1,TRBV9,NA,TRBJ1-1,TGTGCCAGCAGCGCAAGGGGGCTCACTGAAGCTTTCTTT,CASSARGLTEAFF
TRBD2,TRBV5-4,NA,TRBJ2-3,TGTGCCAGCAAGACTAGCGGGACTTGGGCAGATACGCAGTATTTT,CASKTSGTWADTQYF
NA,TRBV10-2,NA,TRBJ2-1,TGCGCCAGCGCGGCACCACCCCGTCATGAGCAGTTCTTC,CASAAPPRHEQFF
NA,TRBV4-3,NA,TRBJ2-5,TGCGCCAGCAGCCAAGAGGCGGCGGGGGCGGGAGAGACCCAGTACTTC,CASSQEAAGAGETQYF
TRBD2,TRBV7-2,NA,TRBJ2-7,TGTGCCAGCAGCCGGGGACTAGCGGGGGACGGGGAGCAGTACTTC,CASSRGLAGDGEQYF
NA,TRBV7-2,NA,TRBJ1-5,TGTGCCAGCAGCTTAGCGCTAGGCAGCCTCAATCAGCCCCAGCATTTT,CASSLALGSLNQPQHF
TRBD2,TRBV10-3,NA,TRBJ2-7,TGTGCCATCAGTGATCGGGGACTAGCGGACTCAGAGGGGGAGCAGTACTTC,CAISDRGLADSEGEQYF
NA,TRBV4-3,NA,TRBJ1-1,TGCGCCAGCAGCCGAGGGACACAGAACACTGAAGCTTTCTTT,CASSRGTQNTEAFF
TRBD2,TRBV11-2,NA,TRBJ2-3,TGTGCCAGCAGCTCATGGACTAGCGGGCCTAGCACAGATACGCAGTATTTT,CASSSWTSGPSTDTQYF
NA,TRBV28,NA,TRBJ2-5,TGTGCCAGCAGTTTGGAGAGGAGGGGGGGGCAAGAGACCCAGTACTTC,CASSLERRGGQETQYF
TRBD1,TRBV12-3/TRBV12-4,NA,TRBJ1-1,TGTGCCAGCAGTACCCGACAGGGCAGTGAAGCTTTCTTT,CASSTRQGSEAFF
NA,TRBV19,NA,TRBJ2-4,TGTGCCAGTAGTACACGGGACATTTCCAAAAACATTCAGTACTTC,CASSTRDISKNIQYF
NA,TRBV7-8,NA,TRBJ1-1,TGTGCCAGCAGCTTGGTTGCTCAAGCAGCTTTCTTT,CASSLVAQAAFF
NA,TRBV7-8,NA,TRBJ2-1,TGTGCCAGCAGTTTAGGCGTCGACTACCCCTACAATGAGCAGTTCTTC,CASSLGVDYPYNEQFF
NA,TRBV5-1,NA,TRBJ1-3,TGCGCCAGCAGCTTGGACTTGTCTGGAAACACCATATATTTT,CASSLDLSGNTIYF
TRBD2,TRBV2,few,TRBJ2-5,TGTGCCAGCCCCATAGCGGGGGGTGAGACCCAGTACTTC,CASPIAGGETQYF
NA,TRBV29-1,NA,TRBJ2-7,TGCAGCGTTGGTGACACCTCCTACGAGCAGTACTTC,CSVGDTSYEQYF
TRBD2,TRBV6-1,NA,TRBJ2-7,TGTGCCAGCAGTGCGATCGGGACGCAGACTAGCGGGACTGGCCTCGAGCAGTACTTC,CASSAIGTQTSGTGLEQYF
NA,TRBV21-1,NA,TRBJ1-5,TGTGCCAGCAGCAAAATCGTGGACGGGACAGGGGACCAGCCCCAGCATTTT,CASSKIVDGTGDQPQHF
NA,TRBV2,once,TRBJ2-1,TGTGCCAGCAGTAGACAGATTTCCTACAATGAGCAGTTCTTC,CASSRQISYNEQFF
TRBD1,TRBV5-6,NA,TRBJ2-7,TGTGCCAGCAGCTTGGCGGGACAGGGATTGTACTTC,CASSLAGQGLYF
NA,TRBV2,NA,TRBJ1-4,TGTGCCAGCAGTGACCAGGCGATTAATGAAAAACTGTTTTTT,CASSDQAINEKLFF
NA,TRBV11-3,once,TRBJ1-3,TGTGCCAGCAGCTTAGGCGGGGGATCTGGAAACACCATATATTTT,CASSLGGGSGNTIYF
NA,TRBV4-1,NA,TRBJ2-7,TGCGCCAGCAGCCAAGTCCGACTAGGAGGTTCCTACGAGCAGTACTTC,CASSQVRLGGSYEQYF
NA,TRBV6-4,once,TRBJ2-3,TGTGCCAGCAGTACGCGGGAAGGAGATACGCAGTATTTT,CASSTREGDTQYF
NA,TRBV27,NA,TRBJ2-5,TGTGCCAGCAGTGCCAGGGCCCACCAAGAGACCCAGTACTTC,CASSARAHQETQYF
NA,TRBV9,NA,TRBJ2-5,TGTGCCAGCAGCGGCGGAACCCACCTAGTGGAGACCCAGTACTTC,CASSGGTHLVETQYF
TRBD2,TRBV7-2,NA,TRBJ2-3,TGTGCCAGCAGCTTATTTCTAGCGGGGGGGAGCACAGATACGCAGTATTTT,CASSLFLAGGSTDTQYF
NA,TRBV6-5,NA,TRBJ1-2,TGTGCCAGCAGTTACCAGCGAGGCCCGAGCTACACCTTC,CASSYQRGPSYTF
TRBD1,TRBV2,NA,TRBJ2-5,TGTGCCAGCATTATGACCCGGACAGGGCAAGAGACCCAGTACTTC,CASIMTRTGQETQYF
TRBD1,TRBV5-1,once,TRBJ2-7,TGCGCCAGCAGCTTGTTCCAGGGGGCAACCTACGAGCAGTACTTC,CASSLFQGATYEQYF
NA,TRBV27,NA,TRBJ1-5,TGTGCCAGCAGTTTATATCGCGGATATCAGCCCCAGCATTTT,CASSLYRGYQPQHF
TRBD1,TRBV10-3,few,TRBJ1-5,TGTGCCATCAGTGAGGACAGGGGCAATCAGCCCCAGCATTTT,CAISEDRGNQPQHF
NA,TRBV6-5,NA,TRBJ1-1,TGTGCCAGCAGACAACAGAGTCGGAACACTGAAGCTTTCTTT,CASRQQSRNTEAFF
NA,TRBV12-5,NA,TRBJ2-1,TGTGCTAGTGGTTTGGGACAGCCCGGGAATGAGCAGTTCTTC,CASGLGQPGNEQFF
TRBD1,TRBV19,NA,TRBJ1-1,TGTGCCAGTAGTGGGGGACAGGGCAGCTTGAACACTGAAGCTTTCTTT,CASSGGQGSLNTEAFF
TRBD2,TRBV10-1,NA,TRBJ2-5,TGCGCCAGCAGTGAGCTCGGGCTAGCGGGAGCTAGTCAAGAGACCCAGTACTTC,CASSELGLAGASQETQYF
NA,TRBV3-1/TRBV3-2,NA,TRBJ2-1,TGTGCCAGCAGCATTCAGGGTATCCCCTACAATGAGCAGTTCTTC,CASSIQGIPYNEQFF
TRBD2,TRBV5-4,NA,TRBJ2-1,TGTGCCAGCAGCTCCGGACTAGCGGACTACAATGAGCAGTTCTTC,CASSSGLADYNEQFF
TRBD1,TRBV19,NA,TRBJ1-5,TGTGCCAGTAATGCAGGGGGTAATCAGCCCCAGCATTTT,CASNAGGNQPQHF
TRBD1,TRBV19,NA,TRBJ2-5,TGTGCCAGTAGTATACAGGGGGAAGAGACCCAGTACTTC,CASSIQGEETQYF
TRBD1,TRBV18,once,TRBJ2-7,TGTGCCAGCTCAAGGGACAGGTTCTACGAGCAGTACTTC,CASSRDRFYEQYF
NA,TRBV11-2,NA,TRBJ2-5,TGTGCCAGCGCACGGGTTGCGGGATACCAAGAGACCCAGTACTTC,CASARVAGYQETQYF
NA,TRBV12-3/TRBV12-4,NA,TRBJ1-3,TGTGCCAGCAGTTTGAGTGGAAACACCATATATTTT,CASSLSGNTIYF
NA,TRBV2,once,TRBJ1-4,TGTGCCAGCAGTTGGAAACAGGAGGGGAAACTGTTTTTT,CASSWKQEGKLFF
NA,TRBV3-1/TRBV3-2,NA,TRBJ1-6,TGTGCCAGCAGCCAAGATCTAGGCGGCTTTTCCTATAATTCACCCCTCCACTTT,CASSQDLGGFSYNSPLHF
NA,TRBV9,NA,TRBJ2-1,TGTGCCAGCAGACTAGGGAATAGGGATAGTGAGCAGTTCTTC,CASRLGNRDSEQFF
NA,TRBV7-8,NA,TRBJ2-2,TGTGCCAGCAGCTATCAGTATTCCGGGGAGCTGTTTTTT,CASSYQYSGELFF